Listed below are T cell receptor beta chains from one sample, sequenced in a study of blood T cell repertoires in COVID-19. Assay: immunoSEQ multiplex PCR; the TCRdb copy retains only in-frame clones and omits some. The data contain roughly 160,000 clones, about 88% of them singletons. The sample taken for sequencing was peripheral blood. These receptors all stem from a man aged 18-30 years with acute or convalescent COVID-19. The CDR3 runs from the conserved cysteine through the conserved F or W. The D gene is left open where the match is weak. Clone size is shown for a subset of rows, as once, few, many or a class of expanded clone.

TRBD2 | NA | TRBJ2-3 | TRBV5-1 | CASTVMAGGPGTDTQYF | TGCGCCAGCACGGTTATGGCGGGGGGGCCCGGCACAGATACGCAGTATTTT
NA | NA | TRBJ2-2 | TRBV15 | CATSRDSGLPAGELFF | TGTGCCACCAGCAGAGATTCAGGGTTACCGGCCGGGGAGCTGTTTTTT
NA | NA | TRBJ2-3 | TRBV2 | CASSGDFSDTQYF | TGTGCCAGCAGTGGGGACTTCTCCGATACGCAGTATTTT
NA | once | TRBJ2-3 | TRBV24-1 | CATSDFRGPPTDTQYF | TGTGCCACCAGTGATTTCAGGGGCCCCCCCACAGATACGCAGTATTTT
NA | NA | TRBJ2-3 | TRBV4-2 | CASSRIYFPGTSTDTQYF | TGTGCCAGCAGCCGAATCTATTTCCCCGGGACTAGCACAGATACGCAGTATTTT
TRBD1 | NA | TRBJ2-1 | TRBV19 | CASSMMGQGNEQFF | TGTGCCAGTAGTATGATGGGACAGGGCAATGAGCAGTTCTTC
TRBD1 | NA | TRBJ1-1 | TRBV30 | CAWEGGQANTEAFF | TGTGCCTGGGAAGGGGGACAGGCGAACACTGAAGCTTTCTTT
NA | NA | TRBJ2-2 | TRBV7-3 | CASSLVSLLEVTGELFF | TGTGCCAGCAGCTTAGTCTCACTACTAGAGGTAACCGGGGAGCTGTTTTTT
NA | once | TRBJ1-2 | TRBV4-2 | CASSQGSGVAYGYTF | TGTGCCAGCAGCCAAGGATCCGGGGTGGCCTATGGCTACACCTTC
TRBD2 | NA | TRBJ2-5 | TRBV25-1 | CASSELISGGARETQYF | TGTGCCAGCAGTGAATTGATTAGCGGGGGGGCCCGGGAGACCCAGTACTTC
NA | once | TRBJ1-4 | TRBV11-2 | CASSFSYRENEKLFF | TGTGCCAGCAGCTTTTCTTACAGGGAAAATGAAAAACTGTTTTTT
TRBD2 | NA | TRBJ2-3 | TRBV6-1 | CASSEGQGGYSTDTQYF | TGTGCCAGCAGTGAAGGGCAGGGAGGGTATAGCACAGATACGCAGTATTTT
NA | NA | TRBJ2-7 | TRBV14 | CASSQDWGHDEQYF | TGTGCCAGCAGCCAAGATTGGGGGCACGACGAGCAGTACTTC
NA | NA | TRBJ2-2 | TRBV30 | CAWSYGSSFFRELFF | TGTGCCTGGAGCTATGGGTCTAGTTTTTTTCGGGAGCTGTTTTTT
NA | NA | TRBJ2-1 | TRBV30 | CACRAYNEQFF | TGTGCCTGCCGGGCCTACAATGAGCAGTTCTTC
NA | NA | TRBJ1-2 | TRBV4-1 | CASSQELTGNYGYTF | TGCGCCAGCAGCCAAGAGTTGACAGGCAACTATGGCTACACCTTC
NA | NA | TRBJ2-3 | TRBV11-2 | CASSLVSADTQYF | TGTGCCAGCAGCTTAGTTTCCGCAGATACGCAGTATTTT
NA | once | TRBJ1-3 | TRBV5-1 | CASSLVWAGTGNTIYF | TGCGCCAGCAGCTTGGTTTGGGCCGGCACTGGAAACACCATATATTTT
NA | NA | TRBJ1-2 | TRBV5-1 | CASSLELQSYGYTF | TGCGCCAGCAGCTTGGAGTTGCAGTCCTATGGCTACACCTTC
NA | NA | TRBJ1-1 | TRBV28 | CASSFSMNTEAFF | TGTGCCAGCAGTTTTTCTATGAACACTGAAGCTTTCTTT
TRBD1 | once | TRBJ1-2 | TRBV30 | CACGPRGILGYTF | TGTGCCTGCGGACCCAGGGGGATCCTTGGCTACACCTTC
TRBD2 | NA | TRBJ2-2 | TRBV3-1/TRBV3-2 | CASSSSYSGGRNTGELFF | TGTGCCAGCAGCTCCAGCTATTCGGGGGGACGGAACACCGGGGAGCTGTTTTTT
NA | NA | TRBJ2-1 | TRBV7-9 | CASSLGGKRANEQFF | TGTGCCAGCAGCTTAGGAGGGAAGAGGGCCAATGAGCAGTTCTTC